Below are 14 T cell receptor beta chains sequenced from a single sample in a study of blood T cell repertoires in COVID-19. Assay: immunoSEQ multiplex PCR; the TCRdb copy retains only in-frame clones and omits some. The sample carries about 400,000 clones, roughly 86% recorded once. The specimen sequenced was peripheral blood. These receptors came from a human donor in a cohort sampled during active COVID-19.

The CDR3 reads CASSPLGQGAGYTF. In nucleotides, the CDR3 is TGTGCCAGCAGTCCCCTAGGACAGGGGGCTGGCTACACCTTC. The rearrangement uses TRBV27 and TRBJ1-2; 11 bases agree with TRBD1. V was clipped by 5 bases and J by 7 bases; unmatched bases: 6. Looked up from germline, CDR1 is MNHEY and CDR2 is SMNVEV (reference sequence). This CDR3 is built from 14 residues.

The rearrangement uses TRBV5-4 and TRBJ2-6; 7 nucleotides agree with TRBD2. With V trimmed by 0 bases and J by 1 base, 4 bases remained unmatched. Germline V gene sequence: CDR1 SGHNT, CDR2 YYREEE (reference sequence). CDR3 length: 17 amino acids. The CDR3 here is CASSLVSGGSGANVLTF. Written as DNA, the CDR3 is TGTGCCAGCAGCTTGGTCTCGGGGGGTTCTGGGGCCAACGTCCTGACTTTC.

This chain connects TRBV28 to TRBJ1-2; 7 positions agree with TRBD1. Trimming removed 3 bases from V and 4 bases from J; junction bases left unmatched: 14. This CDR3 has 17 residues. From germline, CDR1 is MDHEN and CDR2 SYDVKM. The CDR3 coding sequence is TGTGCCAGCAGTTTCCGACCCGACAGGGAAGAGTTCTATGGCTACACCTTC. Translation gives CASSFRPDREEFYGYTF.

This chain uses TRBV9 with TRBJ2-1; 11 bases match TRBD2. CDR1 is SGDLS, CDR2 YYNGEE, per germline. V lost 4 bases and J lost 7; bases outside the gene matches: 10. The CDR3 is 16 residues long. The CDR3 protein is CASSSVVTSGGNEQFF. In nucleotides, the CDR3 is TGTGCCAGCAGCTCAGTGGTCACTAGCGGGGGTAATGAGCAGTTCTTC. Looking up the rest from reference TRBV9 and TRBJ2-1 gives the full variable domain: DSGVTQTPKHLITATGQRVTLRCSPRSGDLSVYWYQQSLDQGLQFLIQYYNGEERAKGNILERFSAQQFPDLHSELNLSSLELGDSALYFCASSSVVTSGGNEQFFGPGTRLTVL.

This chain joins TRBV28 and TRBJ2-6; D possibly corresponds to TRBD1 (5 bases). This CDR3 region has 16 residues. The V end was cut by 4 bases, the J end by 0 bases, with 10 bases between. Germline V gene lookup returns CDR1 MDHEN and CDR2 SYDVKM. The CDR3 here is CASSSRVLSGANVLTF. The CDR3 DNA sequence: TGTGCCAGCAGTTCCAGGGTCCTCTCTGGGGCCAACGTCCTGACTTTC.

The V and J genes are TRBV30 and TRBJ1-4, with TRBD1 identical over 9 bases. Germline CDR1 reads GTSNPN; CDR2 reads SVGIG (reference sequence). This CDR3 spans 18 amino acids. V lost 5 bases, J lost 0 bases, and 13 bases stayed unmatched. Written as DNA, the CDR3 is TGTGCCTGGGGGACCCCACCGGGACAGGGTACAACTAATGAAAAACTGTTTTTT. Translating it yields CAWGTPPGQGTTNEKLFF.

The V and J genes are TRBV6-2 or TRBV6-3 and TRBJ2-3; 7 bases are a match to TRBD1. The CDR3 loop spans 14 amino acids. The trim removed 6 bases at V and 6 bases at J, leaving 9 bases unmatched. The germline V gene has CDR1 MNHEY and CDR2 SVGEGT. DNA of the CDR3: TGTGCCAGCAGCAAGGACAGGATTACTGATACGCAGTATTTT. As protein: CASSKDRITDTQYF.

Remarks on this clone: The same CDR3 can be traced to other DNA sequences in this sample. The V gene is TRBV9, the J gene TRBJ2-3; 14 bases match TRBD2. This CDR3 has 16 amino acids. Germline V gene lookup returns CDR1 SGDLS and CDR2 YYNGEE. V gave up 2 bases and J gave up 1 base; unmatched junction bases: 0. CDR3 in amino acids: CASSVGLAGGTDTQYF. The CDR3 DNA follows: TGTGCCAGCAGCGTGGGACTAGCGGGGGGCACAGATACGCAGTATTTT.

The chain carries TRBV25-1 and TRBJ1-1; the D is unclear. Germline V gene lookup returns CDR1 MGHDK and CDR2 SYGVNS. The V gene lost 9 bases and the J gene lost 1 base, with 18 bases spanning the gap. The CDR3 has 15 amino acids. The CDR3 DNA reads as TGTGCCAGTCGGCTCACGGAGGACGGGAACACTGAAGCTTTCTTT. Translation: CASRLTEDGNTEAFF.

This clone was seen a single time. The rearrangement uses TRBV6-5 and TRBJ1-6; D possibly corresponds to TRBD1 (6 bases). This CDR3 is built from 13 residues. V was pared by 8 bases and J by 6 bases, with 11 bases between. Looked up from germline, CDR1 is MNHEY and CDR2 is SVGAGI. The CDR3 DNA reads as TGTGCCAGCGGCCGGGACACTAATTCACCCCTCCACTTT. Translated, it gives CASGRDTNSPLHF.

The V call is TRBV11-2, the J call TRBJ2-7; 8 nucleotides align to TRBD1. Germline loops: CDR1 SGHAT, CDR2 FQNNGV. V was clipped by 5 bases and J by 2 bases; unmatched bases: 8. CDR3 length: 15 amino acids. CDR3 sequence: CASSPWTGSTYEQYF. In DNA, the CDR3 is TGTGCCAGCAGCCCGTGGACAGGGTCTACCTACGAGCAGTACTTC.

J is TRBJ1-2 and V is TRBV4-1; D might be TRBD1 (5 bases). Trimming removed 8 bases from V and 4 bases from J, with 8 bases in between. CDR1 and CDR2 (germline): MGHRA, YSYEKL. The length of the CDR3 is 11 residues. The CDR3 reads CASGASYGYTF. In DNA form, the CDR3 reads TGCGCCAGCGGGGCCTCCTATGGCTACACCTTC.

This sequence joins TRBV19 and TRBJ2-2, with D uncertain. The length of the CDR3 is 13 residues. Germline CDR1 reads LNHDA; CDR2 reads SQIVND (reference sequence). Trimming removed 3 bases from V and 7 bases from J, with 9 bases in between. The CDR3 protein is CASSISSGGELFF. CDR3 in DNA: TGTGCCAGTAGTATTAGTAGTGGCGGGGAGCTGTTTTTT.

The V call is TRBV3-1 (or the pseudogene TRBV3-2), the J call TRBJ2-1, with 9 bases fitting TRBD2. The germline CDR1 and CDR2 sequences are LGHDT and YNNKEL (reference sequence). The ends lost 3 bases at V and 10 bases at J; junction bases unmatched: 4. This CDR3 is 13 amino acids long. The CDR3 region has the DNA TGTGCCAGCAGCCAGGACCTAGCGGGGGAGCAGTTCTTC. This gives the protein CASSQDLAGEQFF.